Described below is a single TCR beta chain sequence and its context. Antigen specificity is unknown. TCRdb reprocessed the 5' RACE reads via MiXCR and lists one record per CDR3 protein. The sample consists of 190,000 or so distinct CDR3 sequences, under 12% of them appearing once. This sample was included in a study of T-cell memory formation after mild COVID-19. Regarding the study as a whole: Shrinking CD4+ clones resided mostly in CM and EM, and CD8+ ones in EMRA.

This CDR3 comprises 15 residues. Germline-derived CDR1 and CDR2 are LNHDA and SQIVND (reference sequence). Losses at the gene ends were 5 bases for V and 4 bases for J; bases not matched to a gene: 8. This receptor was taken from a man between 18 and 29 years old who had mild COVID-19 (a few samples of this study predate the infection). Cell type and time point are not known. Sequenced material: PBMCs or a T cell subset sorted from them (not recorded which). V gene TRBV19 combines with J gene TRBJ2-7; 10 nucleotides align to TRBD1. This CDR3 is CASSHPGQGWYEQYF. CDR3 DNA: TGTGCCAGTAGTCACCCGGGACAGGGGTGGTACGAGCAGTACTTC.